This is a list of T cell receptor beta chains from one sample in a study of shared clonotypes between healthy human individuals. TCRdb's copy holds only in-frame clones and misses some; the assay was immunoSEQ multiplex PCR. Among about 1.5 million clones listed, nearly 99% were seen once. Source material: naive CD4+ T cells sorted from blood. The source is a man aged 25 to 45 in good health. The CDR3 runs from the conserved cysteine through the conserved F or W. D genes are given only for firm matches.

v_call	j_call	d_call	cdr3_nt	cdr3_aa
TRBV5-4	TRBJ2-1	TRBD1	TGTGCCAGCAGCTTGGCAGGGGGCGCAGGCGGAGGCAATGAGCAGTTCTTC	CASSLAGGAGGGNEQFF
TRBV29-1	TRBJ2-2	.	TGCAGCGCAATAAACCCTACCGGGGGCACCGGGGAGCTGTTTTTT	CSAINPTGGTGELFF
TRBV18	TRBJ1-1	TRBD1	TGTGCCAGCTCACCCAGGACAGGGGGCGGGGGTGAAGCTTTCTTT	CASSPRTGGGGEAFF
TRBV7-9	TRBJ2-7	TRBD1	TGTGCCAGCAGCACGGACAGGGGTTCCTACGAGCAGTACTTC	CASSTDRGSYEQYF
TRBV27	TRBJ1-2	TRBD1	TGTGCCAGCAGGCGACAGGGGGCGCGGTTAGGTGGCTACACCTTC	CASRRQGARLGGYTF
TRBV29-1	TRBJ2-1	.	TGCAGCGTTGGGGTGGCGAGGGCAACCCGACCGTTCTTC	CSVGVARATRPFF
TRBV28	TRBJ2-1	TRBD2	TGTGCCAGCAGTACGGGACTAGCTTTTGAGCAGTTCTTC	CASSTGLAFEQFF
TRBV6-4	TRBJ2-1	TRBD2	TGTGCCAGCAGTGAGGCCGGGACTAGGGTCTACAATGAGCAGTTCTTC	CASSEAGTRVYNEQFF
TRBV29-1	TRBJ1-1	.	TGCAGCGTTCTGCCGGCGGGGACTGAAGCTTTCTTT	CSVLPAGTEAFF
TRBV14	TRBJ2-3	.	TGTGCCAGCAGCCAAGGAGGTGGGCTCTCTCTCACAGATACGCAGTATTTT	CASSQGGGLSLTDTQYF
TRBV5-4	TRBJ2-3	.	TGTGCCAGCAGCCCACTGTCACCGGGCACAGATACGCAGTATTTT	CASSPLSPGTDTQYF